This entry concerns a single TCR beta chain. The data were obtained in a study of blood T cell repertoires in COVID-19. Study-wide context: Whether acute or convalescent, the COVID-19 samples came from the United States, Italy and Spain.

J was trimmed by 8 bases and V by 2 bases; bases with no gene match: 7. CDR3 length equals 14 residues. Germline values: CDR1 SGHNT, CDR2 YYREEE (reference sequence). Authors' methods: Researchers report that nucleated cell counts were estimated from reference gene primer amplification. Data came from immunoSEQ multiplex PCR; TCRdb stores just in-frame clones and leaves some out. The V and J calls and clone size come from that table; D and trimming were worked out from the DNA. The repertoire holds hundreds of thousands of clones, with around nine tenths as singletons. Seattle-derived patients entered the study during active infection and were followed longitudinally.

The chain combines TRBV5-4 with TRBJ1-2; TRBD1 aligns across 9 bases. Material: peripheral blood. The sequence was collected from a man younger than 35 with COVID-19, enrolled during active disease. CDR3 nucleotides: TGTGCCAGCAGCTTATCAGGAGACAGGGGGGGCTACACCTTC. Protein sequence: CASSLSGDRGGYTF.